Listed here are 27 T cell receptor beta chains from one sample, sequenced in a study of cytomegalovirus exposure and HLA in healthy donors. Vbeta (60) and Jbeta (13) primers were used in the PCR. The assay was immunoSEQ multiplex PCR, and TCRdb's table has in-frame clones only and misses some. The sample includes roughly 110,000 clones. The specimen sequenced was PBMCs. These receptor sequences come from a man aged 30 to 45 in good health and CMV-seronegative.

This chain joins TRBV10-3 and TRBJ2-3; 7 bases are a match to TRBD2. J was trimmed by 0 bases and V by 6 bases; bases with no gene match: 9. The CDR3 spans 16 residues. From germline, CDR1 is ENHRY and CDR2 SYGVKD. CDR3 sequence (DNA): TGTGCCATCAGCGGGGAGGGACGTGATAGCACAGATACGCAGTATTTT. Translated, it gives CAISGEGRDSTDTQYF.

J is TRBJ2-2 and V is TRBV15, with 9 bases identical to TRBD1. The CDR3 runs 17 residues. The V segment lost 1 base and the J segment 6 bases; nucleotides outside the gene matches: 9. Germline-derived CDR1 and CDR2 are LNHNV and YYDKDF (reference sequence). CDR3 nucleotides: TGTGCCACCAGCAGAGGCGGGACAGGGATGAGGGCCGGGGAGCTGTTTTTT. Its translation is CATSRGGTGMRAGELFF.

The V gene is TRBV7-3, the J gene TRBJ2-3; 7 bases line up with TRBD2. CDR1 and CDR2 (germline): SGHTA, FQGTGA. This CDR3 is 16 amino acids long. V gave up 1 base and J gave up 0 bases; unmatched junction bases: 4. The CDR3 DNA reads as TGTGCCAGCAGCTTAATTGGGGGGGGAAGCACAGATACGCAGTATTTT. As protein: CASSLIGGGSTDTQYF. The full variable domain, completed using reference TRBV7-3 and TRBJ2-3, is GAGVSQTPSNKVTEKGKYVELRCDPISGHTALYWYRQSLGQGPEFLIYFQGTGAADDSGLPNDRFFAVRPEGSVSTLKIQRTERGDSAVYLCASSLIGGGSTDTQYFGPGTRLTVL.

The chain couples TRBV6-5 to TRBJ1-6; 7 bases align to TRBD1. Germline trimming cut 8 bases from V and 9 bases from J; bases unmatched to any gene: 7. Germline CDR1 and CDR2: MNHEY and SVGAGI. This CDR3 has 13 residues. CDR3 bases: TGTGCCAGCTTCAGTCAGGGGGGTTCACCCCTCCACTTT. Its translation is CASFSQGGSPLHF.

The gene calls are TRBV7-9 and TRBJ2-1; TRBD2 agrees at 8 bases. This CDR3 has 15 residues. In germline, CDR1 is SEHNR, CDR2 FQNEAQ (reference sequence). J lost 4 bases, V lost 1 base, and 3 bases had no gene match. The CDR3 coding sequence is TGTGCCAGCAGCTTAGGCGGGGGGAATTACAATGAGCAGTTCTTC. It codes for CASSLGGGNYNEQFF.

V is TRBV18 and J is TRBJ1-1; the D gene is possibly TRBD1 (5 bases). This CDR3 has 15 amino acids. The V gene's germline CDR1 is KGHSH and CDR2 LQKENI. Trimming removed 3 bases from V and 0 bases from J, with 11 bases in between. The CDR3 DNA is TGTGCCAGCTCACCTCAGGCAGGGATGAACACTGAAGCTTTCTTT. It specifies CASSPQAGMNTEAFF.

In DNA, the CDR3 is TGTGCCAGCAGCCAGAAGGGGATAGCGGGGACAACTCGAGGGGAGACCCAGTACTTC. It specifies CASSQKGIAGTTRGETQYF. This rearrangement joins TRBV4-2 to TRBJ2-5, with 8 bases fitting TRBD2. Per the germline V gene, CDR1 is LGHNA and CDR2 is YNFKEQ. V was clipped by 3 bases and J by 5 bases; unmatched bases: 20. The CDR3 totals 19 residues.

The gene calls are TRBV6-1 and TRBJ2-5, with a weak D call TRBD1 (6 bases). The germline V and J ends were trimmed by 7 bases and 5 bases, with 14 bases remaining between them. Per germline, CDR1 MNHNS and CDR2 SASEGT. There are 13 residues in the CDR3. CDR3 region: CASNLQGRETQYF. As DNA, the CDR3 is TGTGCCAGCAACCTCCAGGGGCGGGAGACCCAGTACTTC.

The chain carries TRBV15 and TRBJ1-2, with D perhaps matching TRBD1 (5 bases). Germline CDR1 is LNHNV and CDR2 is YYDKDF (reference sequence). CDR3 length: 15 residues. The V and J ends lost 0 bases and 4 bases respectively, with 12 bases between them. The chain's CDR3 is CATSRDLGGGYGYTF. The CDR3 DNA reads as TGTGCCACCAGCAGAGATCTCGGGGGTGGCTATGGCTACACCTTC.

This chain joins TRBV5-1 and TRBJ2-1; 10 nucleotides agree with TRBD2. The CDR3 sequence is 16 residues long. The V segment lost 0 bases and the J segment 8 bases; nucleotides outside the gene matches: 8. Germline CDR1 is SGHRS and CDR2 is YFSETQ. This chain's CDR3 is CASSLAVTSGWDEQFF. CDR3 coding DNA: TGCGCCAGCAGCTTGGCTGTGACTAGCGGGTGGGATGAGCAGTTCTTC.

The rearrangement uses TRBV9 and TRBJ2-7, with 8 nucleotides matching TRBD1. Germline CDR1 reads SGDLS; CDR2 reads YYNGEE. Unmatched junction bases numbered 4, after V lost 0 bases and J lost 5 bases. The CDR3 is made up of 14 amino acids. The CDR3 DNA is TGTGCCAGCAGCGTAGCAGGGGGCGCGGACGAGCAGTACTTC. It specifies CASSVAGGADEQYF.

The chain uses TRBV5-8 and TRBJ1-5, with 9 positions matching TRBD1. The CDR3 contains 15 residues. Germline loops: CDR1 SGHTS, CDR2 YDEGEE. The V and J ends lost 5 bases and 4 bases, in that order; junction bases with no gene match: 7. The CDR3 region is CASSPRQGGNQPQHF. As DNA, the CDR3 is TGTGCCAGCAGTCCCCGACAGGGGGGAAATCAGCCCCAGCATTTT.

For the CDR3, the DNA is TGTGCCAGCAGCCAAGCGGGGGGGTCATCAATGTACGAGCAGTACTTC. The encoded protein is CASSQAGGSSMYEQYF. The chain links TRBV14 to TRBJ2-7; 8 positions match TRBD2. CDR1 and CDR2 from the germline V gene are SGHDN and FVKESK. J gave up 4 bases and V 1 base, and 9 bases lay outside the gene matches. The CDR3 has 16 residues. Looking up the rest from reference TRBV14 and TRBJ2-7 gives the full variable domain: EAGVTQFPSHSVIEKGQTVTLRCDPISGHDNLYWYRRVMGKEIKFLLHFVKESKQDESGMPNNRFLAERTGGTYSTLKVQPAELEDSGVYFCASSQAGGSSMYEQYFGPGTRLTVT.

This chain links TRBV4-1 with TRBJ2-1, with 7 bases aligning to TRBD2. V lost 4 bases and J lost 5; bases outside the gene matches: 5. The CDR3 has 14 residues. Germline loops: CDR1 MGHRA, CDR2 YSYEKL. This CDR3 is CASSPGLLNNEQFF. DNA of the CDR3: TGCGCCAGCAGCCCGGGACTACTAAACAATGAGCAGTTCTTC.

This rearrangement joins TRBV7-9 to TRBJ2-2; maybe TRBD1 (6 bases). Trimming cost V 3 bases and J 3 bases, with 8 bases left between them. The germline V gene has CDR1 SEHNR and CDR2 FQNEAQ (reference sequence). The CDR3 loop spans 14 amino acids. The chain's CDR3 is CASSLSGDTGELFF. CDR3 sequence (DNA): TGTGCCAGCAGCTTGTCAGGGGACACCGGGGAGCTGTTTTTT.

The chain carries TRBV7-2 and TRBJ2-5, with TRBD2 matching over 8 bases. Per germline, CDR1 SGHTA and CDR2 FQGNSA. Trimming took 2 bases from V and 5 from J; bases not matched to a gene: 10. This CDR3 is 16 amino acids long. In nucleotides, the CDR3 is TGTGCCAGCAGCTTAAGTTTTGGCGGGGGGTGGGAGACCCAGTACTTC. Protein sequence: CASSLSFGGGWETQYF.

The chain has TRBV5-5 and TRBJ2-2; D is unresolved. The V end was cut by 9 bases, the J end by 2 bases, with 14 bases between. There are 14 residues in the CDR3. Germline assignment: CDR1 SGHKS and CDR2 YYEKEE (reference sequence). Here the CDR3 reads CATSSQFNTGELFF. In nucleotides, the CDR3 is TGTGCCACATCCAGTCAGTTTAACACCGGGGAGCTGTTTTTT. Based on the CDR3 plus reference TRBV5-5 and TRBJ2-2, the full variable domain is DAGVTQSPTHLIKTRGQQVTLRCSPISGHKSVSWYQQVLGQGPQFIFQYYEKEERGRGNFPDRFSARQFPNYSSELNVNALLLGDSALYLCATSSQFNTGELFFGEGSRLTVL.

The chain uses TRBV19 and TRBJ1-4; no firm D call. CDR1 and CDR2 (germline): LNHDA, SQIVND (reference sequence). This CDR3 is 13 amino acids long. The ends were cut back, 0 bases at V and 6 bases at J, with 5 bases in the middle. The CDR3 is CASSIDSDEKLFF. The CDR3 coding sequence is TGTGCCAGTAGTATAGATTCAGATGAAAAACTGTTTTTT.

This chain connects TRBV7-2 to TRBJ1-2, with TRBD1 matching 9 bases. Per the germline V gene, CDR1 is SGHTA and CDR2 is FQGNSA. J was trimmed by 2 bases and V by 5 bases; bases with no gene match: 6. CDR3 length equals 15 residues. CDR3 DNA sequence: TGTGCCAGCAGCCCCGAGACAGGGGGAAACTATGGCTACACCTTC. This gives the protein CASSPETGGNYGYTF. Based on the CDR3 plus reference TRBV7-2 and TRBJ1-2, the full variable domain is GAGVSQSPSNKVTEKGKDVELRCDPISGHTALYWYRQSLGQGLEFLIYFQGNSAPDKSGLPSDRFSAERTGGSVSTLTIQRTQQEDSAVYLCASSPETGGNYGYTFGSGTRLTVV.

This chain connects TRBV5-1 to TRBJ1-1; D is undetermined. CDR3 size: 15 residues. Per the germline V gene, CDR1 is SGHRS and CDR2 is YFSETQ. Trimming took 3 bases from V and 2 from J, leaving 14 bases between them. In DNA form, the CDR3 reads TGCGCCAGCAGCTCCCAGGTCGCCCCTAACACTGAAGCTTTCTTT. Amino acids: CASSSQVAPNTEAFF.

This chain joins TRBV19 and TRBJ1-5; 8 nucleotides match TRBD1. Trimming removed 3 bases from V and 4 bases from J; junction bases left unmatched: 8. Germline CDR1 and CDR2: LNHDA and SQIVND (reference sequence). The CDR3 extends over 16 amino acids. CDR3 sequence: CASSMERQGLNQPQHF. CDR3 in DNA: TGTGCCAGTAGTATGGAGAGACAGGGGCTTAATCAGCCCCAGCATTTT.

The gene calls are TRBV7-3 and TRBJ2-3; 9 nucleotides agree with TRBD2. The CDR3 contains 14 residues. Germline CDR1 reads SGHTA; CDR2 reads FQGTGA. Unmatched junction bases numbered 1, after V lost 5 bases and J lost 1 base. The CDR3 spells CASSAGGGTDTQYF. The CDR3 region has the DNA TGTGCCAGCAGCGCGGGGGGGGGCACAGATACGCAGTATTTT.

The chain combines TRBV7-8 with TRBJ2-7; D is possibly TRBD2 (6 bases). Germline V lookup: CDR1 SGHVS, CDR2 FQNEAQ. The CDR3 is 16 residues long. V was cut by 3 bases and J by 0 bases, with 15 bases left in between. This CDR3 reads CASSLNDGGDSYEQYF. In DNA form, the CDR3 reads TGTGCCAGCAGCTTGAACGACGGGGGTGACTCCTACGAGCAGTACTTC.

The chain recombines TRBV5-1 with TRBJ2-5; 8 nucleotides agree with TRBD1. The CDR3 runs 14 residues. Trimming cost V 0 bases and J 4 bases; bases outside gene matches: 2. Germline values: CDR1 SGHRS, CDR2 YFSETQ. CDR3 DNA: TGCGCCAGCAGCTTGGGACAGGGGTCAGAGACCCAGTACTTC. Its protein is CASSLGQGSETQYF.

V gene TRBV6-6 combines with J gene TRBJ1-1, with D perhaps matching TRBD1 (5 bases). Trimming left V 5 bases short and J 1 base short, with 8 bases between. The CDR3 is made up of 13 amino acids. CDR1 MNHNY and CDR2 SVGAGI come from the germline V gene (reference sequence). The CDR3 bases are TGTGCCAGCAGTCAACAGGAGAACACTGAAGCTTTCTTT. This encodes CASSQQENTEAFF.

V is TRBV7-7 and J is TRBJ1-2; 9 bases are shared with TRBD1. CDR3 length: 14 residues. Trimming took 6 bases from V and 8 from J; bases not matched to a gene: 10. Germline V gene data show CDR1 as SSHAT and CDR2 as FNYEAQ (reference sequence). As DNA, the CDR3 is TGTGCCAGCAGTACAGGGGGCGAGTTCTACGGCTACACCTTC. This gives the protein CASSTGGEFYGYTF.

The genes are TRBV9 and TRBJ2-3, with D uncertain. The CDR3 has 15 residues. From germline, CDR1 is SGDLS and CDR2 YYNGEE. The V gene lost 6 bases and the J gene lost 4 bases, with 18 bases spanning the gap. CDR3 amino acids: CASTSSTTRADTQYF. As DNA, the CDR3 is TGTGCCAGCACCTCCTCCACGACCCGGGCAGATACGCAGTATTTT.